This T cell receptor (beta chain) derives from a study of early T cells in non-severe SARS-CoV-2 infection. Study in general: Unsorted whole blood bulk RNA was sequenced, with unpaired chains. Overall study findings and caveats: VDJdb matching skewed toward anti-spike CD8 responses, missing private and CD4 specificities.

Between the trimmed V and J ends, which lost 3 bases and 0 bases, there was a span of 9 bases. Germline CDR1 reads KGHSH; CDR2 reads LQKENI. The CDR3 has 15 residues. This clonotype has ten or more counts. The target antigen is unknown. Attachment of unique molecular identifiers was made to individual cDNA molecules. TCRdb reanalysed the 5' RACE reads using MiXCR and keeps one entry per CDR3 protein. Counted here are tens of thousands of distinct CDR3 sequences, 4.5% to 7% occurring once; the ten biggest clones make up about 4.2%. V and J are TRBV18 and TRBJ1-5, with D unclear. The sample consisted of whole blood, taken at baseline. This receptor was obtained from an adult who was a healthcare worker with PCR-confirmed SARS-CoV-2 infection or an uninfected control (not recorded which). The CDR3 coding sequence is TGTGCCAGCTCACCCCCGGGGTCTAGCAATCAGCCCCAGCATTTT. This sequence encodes CASSPPGSSNQPQHF.